The 32 T cell receptor beta chains in this list originate from one sample, sequenced in a study of vaccination and CD4 T cells after COVID-19. Oncomine TCR Beta short-read sequencing was applied to DNA from cultured CD4+ T cells. TCRdb re-analysed the PCR reads in MiXCR, keeping a single row per CDR3 protein. The top ten clones hold roughly 33% of a sample with about 8,900 distinct CDR3 sequences, approximately 64% of them seen once. Sample treatment: roughly ten-day PBMC culture with coronavirus spike peptide pools or control peptides (ViraFEST assay). Their cognate antigens are unknown. The sample taken for sequencing was CD4+ T cells from blood, cultured in vitro. All receptors come from a human donor who had recovered from COVID-19.

The CDR3 sequence is CSVDERGQGLGFGYTF. The CDR3 nucleotides read TGCAGTGTTGATGAGCGGGGACAGGGTTTAGGGTTTGGCTACACCTTC. The rearrangement links TRBV20-1 to TRBJ1-2; 9 bases are shared with TRBD1. V was clipped by 7 bases and J by 7 bases; unmatched bases: 19. The CDR3 consists of 16 residues. CDR1 and CDR2 from the germline V gene are DFQATT and SNEGSKA (reference sequence).

This clonotype is deemed medium-sized. The CDR3 here is CASSYGQGSGTEAFF. CDR3 nucleotides: TGCGCCAGCAGCTACGGACAGGGGTCGGGCACTGAAGCTTTCTTT. The chain has TRBV5-1 and TRBJ1-1; 9 bases fit TRBD1. This CDR3 has 15 amino acids. Germline values: CDR1 SGHRS, CDR2 YFSETQ. V lost 3 bases, J lost 4 bases, and 7 bases stayed unmatched.

This clonotype was picked up one time. This sequence joins TRBV7-2 and TRBJ2-1, with TRBD2 matching 9 bases. The CDR3 is 14 residues long. J lost 4 bases, V lost 2 bases, and 0 bases had no gene match. Germline CDR1 is SGHTA and CDR2 is FQGNSA. CDR3 sequence (DNA): TGTGCCAGCAGCTTACTAGCGGGGTACAATGAGCAGTTCTTC. Translated, it gives CASSLLAGYNEQFF.

This clonotype was found once. The chain combines TRBV7-9 with TRBJ2-5, with D possibly being TRBD2 (5 bases). The CDR3 contains 19 residues. The ends were cut back, 1 base at V and 5 bases at J, with 26 bases in the middle. Germline-derived CDR1 and CDR2 are SEHNR and FQNEAQ (reference sequence). The CDR3 DNA is TGTGCCAGCAGCTTAGGCGCAACTTTGGCGGGCCCCCTCGGGGAGACCCAGTACTTC. Translation gives CASSLGATLAGPLGETQYF.

The chain couples TRBV2 to TRBJ2-2; TRBD2 matches at 12 bases. With V trimmed by 4 bases and J by 3 bases, 0 bases remained unmatched. This CDR3 region has 15 residues. Germline-derived CDR1 and CDR2 are SNHLY and FYNNEI. CDR3 sequence (DNA): TGTGCCAGCAGTGGACTAGCGGGAGACACCGGGGAGCTGTTTTTT. As protein: CASSGLAGDTGELFF.

This clonotype turned up a few times. J is TRBJ1-4 and V is TRBV15; D is perhaps TRBD1 (5 bases). Germline assignment: CDR1 LNHNV and CDR2 YYDKDF (reference sequence). The CDR3 runs to 16 residues. Deletions cut 5 bases from V and 4 bases from J, with 17 bases between. CDR3 sequence: CATSLPRAGLNEKLFF. For the CDR3, the DNA is TGTGCCACCAGCCTACCCAGGGCGGGGCTTAATGAAAAACTGTTTTTT.

The chain is built from TRBV2 and TRBJ2-2; tentatively, D is TRBD1 (6 bases). This CDR3 has 13 residues. Germline loops: CDR1 SNHLY, CDR2 FYNNEI. V was shortened by 8 bases and J by 1 base, with 8 bases between the two germline ends. The CDR3 region has the DNA TGTGCCAGCGGACAGCAGAACACCGGGGAGCTGTTTTTT. Translation: CASGQQNTGELFF.

The J gene is TRBJ2-5, the V gene TRBV6-9, with D tentatively TRBD2 (5 bases). The CDR3 has 14 residues. The ends were cut back, 10 bases at V and 7 bases at J, with 22 bases in the middle. Germline V gives CDR1 MNHGY, CDR2 SVAAGI. The DNA for the CDR3 is TGTGCCATCGCCTCCGGGATCCTAAAACGGACCCAGTACTTC. As protein: CAIASGILKRTQYF.

The V call is TRBV11-3, the J call TRBJ1-1; possibly TRBD1 for D (6 bases). The CDR3 contains 14 residues. The V gene's germline CDR1 is SGHNT and CDR2 YENEEA. V shed 8 bases and J shed 7 bases, with 20 bases lying between them. DNA for the CDR3: TGTGCCAGCCGGGACACCTCAAGTCGTAGTGAAGCTTTCTTT. Encoded protein: CASRDTSSRSEAFF. Full variable domain (outside the CDR3, taken from reference TRBV11-3 and TRBJ1-1): EAGVVQSPRYKIIEKKQPVAFWCNPISGHNTLYWYLQNLGQGPELLIRYENEEAVDDSQLPKDRFSAERLKGVDSTLKIQPAELGDSAVYLCASRDTSSRSEAFFGQGTRLTVV.

This clonotype was counted only a few times. The chain is built from TRBV15 and TRBJ1-2; D is perhaps TRBD1 (6 bases). Germline assignment: CDR1 LNHNV and CDR2 YYDKDF (reference sequence). Trimming cost V 3 bases and J 8 bases, with 13 bases left between them. The CDR3 has 13 amino acids. The CDR3 is CATSRERGGGYTF. CDR3 nucleotides: TGTGCCACCAGCAGGGAGAGGGGGGGCGGCTACACCTTC.

The V gene is TRBV2, the J gene TRBJ1-5, with a tentative D call TRBD1 (5 bases). This CDR3 contains 15 residues. The V end lost 7 bases, the J end lost 6 bases, and 19 bases lay between the germline ends. From germline, CDR1 is SNHLY and CDR2 FYNNEI. In DNA form, the CDR3 reads TGTGCCAGCACTCCAGGCCTACAGGCGGGTCAGCCCCAGCATTTT. Encoded protein: CASTPGLQAGQPQHF.

This clonotype has just a few counts. J is TRBJ2-3 and V is TRBV20-1; 11 nucleotides agree with TRBD2. This CDR3 spans 14 amino acids. From germline, CDR1 is DFQATT and CDR2 SNEGSKA (reference sequence). V lost 5 bases to trimming and J lost 1 base; unmatched junction nucleotides: 2. CDR3 coding DNA: TGCAGTGCTTTGGGACTAGCGGGCACAGATACGCAGTATTTT. Protein product: CSALGLAGTDTQYF.

The chain carries TRBV11-1 and TRBJ2-7, with D perhaps matching TRBD1 (6 bases). Deletions cut 8 bases from V and 7 bases from J, with 15 bases between. CDR1 SGHAT and CDR2 FQDESV come from the germline V gene (reference sequence). This CDR3 spans 12 amino acids. CDR3 region: CASGRGGREQYF. CDR3 bases: TGTGCCAGCGGGCGAGGGGGTCGTGAGCAGTACTTC.

The V call is TRBV20-1, the J call TRBJ1-1; TRBD1 matches at 7 bases. Trimming cost V 6 bases and J 0 bases; bases outside gene matches: 4. CDR1 DFQATT and CDR2 SNEGSKA come from the germline V gene (reference sequence). The CDR3 is made up of 13 amino acids. CDR3 in amino acids: CSAPGQVNTEAFF. CDR3 sequence (DNA): TGCAGTGCCCCCGGACAGGTGAACACTGAAGCTTTCTTT.

The chain couples TRBV19 to TRBJ1-6; the match to TRBD1 covers 7 bases. V trimming: 1 base; J trimming: 11 bases; junction bases outside the gene matches: 5. This CDR3 comprises 14 residues. From germline, CDR1 is LNHDA and CDR2 SQIVND (reference sequence). The CDR3 reads CASSIGQGVTPLHF. In DNA, the CDR3 is TGTGCCAGTAGTATAGGGCAGGGGGTGACACCCCTCCACTTT.

A remark on this clonotype: One end of the junction varies from germline; a read error may be responsible. The chain uses TRBV19 and TRBJ2-3; D not certain. From germline, CDR1 is LNHDA and CDR2 SQIVND (reference sequence). The CDR3 spans 17 residues. The CDR3 DNA follows: TGTGCCAGTAGTATGGGCCCCTCCGGTATCGGCACAGATACGCAGTGTTTT. As protein: CASSMGPSGIGTDTQCF. The complete variable domain, with remaining parts taken from reference TRBV19 and TRBJ2-3, reads DGGITQSPKYLFRKEGQNVTLSCEQNLNHDAMYWYRQDPGQGLRLIYYSQIVNDFQKGDIAEGYSVSREKKESFPLTVTSAQKNPTAFYLCASSMGPSGIGTDTQCFGPGTRLTVL.

This clonotype occurred a few times. The chain recombines TRBV20-1 with TRBJ2-3; D gene unclear. Germline CDR1 reads DFQATT; CDR2 reads SNEGSKA (reference sequence). V lost 1 base, J lost 5 bases, and 7 bases lay in between. The CDR3 runs 12 residues. The CDR3 here is CSARGPGDTQYF. The CDR3 DNA sequence: TGCAGTGCTAGAGGCCCGGGAGATACGCAGTATTTT.

The V gene is TRBV14, the J gene TRBJ1-2; no firm D call. Germline CDR1 and CDR2: SGHDN and FVKESK. This CDR3 has 12 residues. Trimming left V 0 bases short and J 5 bases short, with 4 bases between. The CDR3 loop reads CASSQEGYGYTF. CDR3 in DNA: TGTGCCAGCAGCCAAGAAGGATATGGCTACACCTTC.

The chain joins TRBV24-1 to TRBJ1-3; D not certain. V was cut by 3 bases and J by 4 bases, with 9 bases left in between. CDR1 is KGHDR and CDR2 is SFDVKD in the germline V gene. The CDR3 sequence is 14 residues long. Here the CDR3 reads CATSDPGRGNTIYF. The DNA of the CDR3 is TGTGCCACCAGTGATCCCGGCCGCGGAAACACCATATATTTT.

The chain is built from TRBV7-2 and TRBJ2-5; 8 bases line up with TRBD1. CDR3 size: 16 residues. Germline V lookup: CDR1 SGHTA, CDR2 FQGNSA. V shed 8 bases and J 5 bases; nucleotides not matched to a gene: 16. CDR3 sequence: CASLPRGPAGRETQYF. The DNA for the CDR3 is TGTGCCAGCTTACCCAGGGGGCCCGCGGGGCGGGAGACCCAGTACTTC.

The V gene is TRBV6-5, the J gene TRBJ1-2; D unclear. CDR3 size: 15 residues. The ends were cut back, 0 bases at V and 0 bases at J, with 8 bases in the middle. The V gene's germline CDR1 is MNHEY and CDR2 SVGAGI. The CDR3 spells CASSYSAGSNYGYTF. CDR3 bases: TGTGCCAGCAGTTACTCGGCAGGTTCTAACTATGGCTACACCTTC.

This sequence joins TRBV25-1 and TRBJ2-3; D not resolved. Germline CDR1 is MGHDK and CDR2 is SYGVNS. The CDR3 runs 14 residues. The ends were cut back, 3 bases at V and 8 bases at J, with 15 bases in the middle. CDR3 amino acids: CASSDQIQGFTQYF. The CDR3 coding sequence is TGTGCCAGCAGTGATCAAATTCAAGGTTTTACGCAGTATTTT.

This clonotype was seen only once. The V call is TRBV5-4, the J call TRBJ1-2, with TRBD1 matching 12 bases. CDR3 length equals 16 residues. Germline CDR1 and CDR2: SGHNT and YYREEE (reference sequence). The trim removed 3 bases at V and 7 bases at J, leaving 10 bases unmatched. The CDR3 bases are TGTGCCAGCAGCTCGTCCCGGGACAGGGGGCCGGGTGGCTACACCTTC. Its protein product is CASSSSRDRGPGGYTF. Based on the CDR3 plus reference TRBV5-4 and TRBJ1-2, the full variable domain is ETGVTQSPTHLIKTRGQQVTLRCSSQSGHNTVSWYQQALGQGPQFIFQYYREEENGRGNFPPRFSGLQFPNYSSELNVNALELDDSALYLCASSSSRDRGPGGYTFGSGTRLTVV.

The V and J genes are TRBV20-1 and TRBJ2-5, with D perhaps TRBD2 (6 bases). The CDR3 totals 13 residues. Trimming cost V 5 bases and J 5 bases, with 15 bases left between them. Germline CDR1 DFQATT, CDR2 SNEGSKA (reference sequence). Here the CDR3 reads CSAWDWTRETQYF. The CDR3 DNA follows: TGCAGTGCTTGGGACTGGACCCGGGAGACCCAGTACTTC.

The chain has TRBV6-1 and TRBJ1-3; the D gene is possibly TRBD1 (6 bases). The CDR3 spans 15 residues. V lost 5 bases and J 5 bases, leaving 16 bases between the germline ends. Germline loops: CDR1 MNHNS, CDR2 SASEGT. In DNA, the CDR3 is TGTGCCAGCAGTCTACTTGGAGGGGACAGAAACACCATATATTTT. Its protein product is CASSLLGGDRNTIYF.

This clonotype was counted a few times. The rearrangement uses TRBV10-3 and TRBJ1-5; D is uncertain. Germline CDR1 reads ENHRY; CDR2 reads SYGVKD. This CDR3 spans 14 amino acids. Trimming took off 8 bases at V and 2 bases at J, with 13 bases between the two ends. CDR3 DNA sequence: TGTGCCATCTCCCCCGAGGGCGGCAATCAGCCCCAGCATTTT. Translation: CAISPEGGNQPQHF.

The V and J genes are TRBV24-1 and TRBJ2-5; D may be TRBD1 (6 bases). The CDR3 length is 16 residues. Trimming removed 4 bases from V and 1 base from J, with 15 bases in between. From germline, CDR1 is KGHDR and CDR2 SFDVKD. DNA of the CDR3: TGTGCCACCAGTGACCCGACAGGTGATGGCCAAGAGACCCAGTACTTC. Its protein product is CATSDPTGDGQETQYF.

The chain recombines TRBV11-3 with TRBJ1-1; perhaps TRBD1 as D (6 bases). With 0 bases removed from V and 1 base from J, the gap between germline ends came to 12 bases. CDR3 size: 16 residues. From germline, CDR1 is SGHNT and CDR2 YENEEA. The chain's CDR3 is CASSLEGWGRNTEAFF. The CDR3, as DNA: TGTGCCAGCAGCTTAGAAGGGTGGGGGCGGAACACTGAAGCTTTCTTT.

V is TRBV10-3 and J is TRBJ1-1; 7 nucleotides agree with TRBD1. CDR3 size: 12 residues. The junction had 4 bases not matched to a gene; V was cut back by 6 bases and J by 6 bases. CDR1 is ENHRY and CDR2 is SYGVKD in the germline V gene. The DNA of the CDR3 is TGTGCCATCAGGGGACAGTCACCTGAAGCTTTCTTT. As protein: CAIRGQSPEAFF.

The rearrangement joins TRBV7-6 to TRBJ2-2, with D possibly matching TRBD2 (5 bases). The CDR3 loop spans 17 amino acids. Germline V gene lookup returns CDR1 SGHVS and CDR2 FNYEAQ. V was shortened by 3 bases and J by 3 bases, with 17 bases between the two germline ends. The CDR3 here is CASSFGLPNGDTGELFF. The CDR3 DNA sequence: TGTGCCAGCAGCTTTGGACTCCCGAACGGCGACACCGGGGAGCTGTTTTTT.

This sequence joins TRBV7-9 and TRBJ1-2; 10 positions match TRBD1. This CDR3 region has 17 residues. Germline trimming cut 6 bases from V and 1 base from J; bases unmatched to any gene: 11. From germline, CDR1 is SEHNR and CDR2 FQNEAQ (reference sequence). CDR3: CASSSPGQGPLNYGYTF. DNA for the CDR3: TGTGCCAGCAGTTCACCGGGACAGGGGCCCCTTAACTATGGCTACACCTTC.

This sequence joins TRBV7-9 and TRBJ2-3, with 12 bases aligning to TRBD1. CDR1 is SEHNR, CDR2 FQNEAQ, per germline (reference sequence). This CDR3 spans 16 amino acids. The V segment lost 5 bases and the J segment 5 bases; nucleotides outside the gene matches: 8. CDR3 DNA: TGTGCCAGCAGCCCTCCGGGACAGGGGGCAGGAGATACGCAGTATTTT. Protein product: CASSPPGQGAGDTQYF. The complete variable domain, with remaining parts taken from reference TRBV7-9 and TRBJ2-3, reads DTGVSQNPRHKITKRGQNVTFRCDPISEHNRLYWYRQTLGQGPEFLTYFQNEAQLEKSRLLSDRFSAERPKGSFSTLEIQRTEQGDSAMYLCASSPPGQGAGDTQYFGPGTRLTVL.